A selection of T cell receptor beta chains follows, all from one sample in a study of T cells after yellow fever vaccination. TCRdb ran MiXCR on the 5' RACE reads and lists one entry per CDR3 protein. This sample has under 550,000 distinct CDR3 sequences, with less than 25% found just once. The sequences come from PBMCs, collected 21 days after the first yellow fever vaccination. The receptors were sampled from a man between 18 and 35 years old who received the YFV17D yellow fever vaccine. Each CDR3 is given with its conserved first and last residue. Size is stated for part of the rows, as once, few or many counts, or as a class when the clone is expanded.

J,V,size,CDR3
TRBJ2-4,TRBV6-2/TRBV6-3,few,CASSNGGRNIQYF
TRBJ2-5,TRBV6-1,few,CASGPPGAQEETQYF
TRBJ2-5,TRBV7-2,-,CASTPGKQETQYF
TRBJ2-5,TRBV5-6,few,CASSGVYQETQYF
TRBJ2-2,TRBV20-1,many,CSARDPSGGSGELFF
TRBJ1-5,TRBV28,-,CASRGWDGQPQHF
TRBJ1-1,TRBV2,-,CASSDFGRGNTEAFF
TRBJ1-1,TRBV7-9,-,CASSFPARGPTNTEAFF
TRBJ1-1,TRBV6-4,-,CASSVRENTEAFF
TRBJ2-1,TRBV12-3/TRBV12-4,-,CASIRVAAYNEQFF
TRBJ2-3,TRBV6-1,-,CASSQALTDTQYF
TRBJ2-5,TRBV10-3,-,CAISTRDSLQETQYF
TRBJ1-1,TRBV9,few,CASSERGFPYQEAFF
TRBJ1-1,TRBV12-3/TRBV12-4,-,CASSLPSRGYTEAFF
TRBJ1-1,TRBV20-1,-,CSASYYGRKAFF
TRBJ2-1,TRBV12-3/TRBV12-4,few,CASSSGTGFIEQFF